This is a list of T cell receptor beta chains from one sample in a study of immune characterization of retroperitoneal liposarcoma. TCRdb ran MiXCR on the PCR reads and lists one entry per CDR3 protein. The sample holds about 19,000 distinct CDR3 sequences, about 35% seen once. Sequenced: blood. Every receptor here comes from a male donor with retroperitoneal liposarcoma. CDR3s include the opening cysteine and the closing phenylalanine or tryptophan. Each record gives: V gene, D gene, clone size, J gene, CDR3 length, CDR3 DNA, CDR3 protein. D genes are given only for firm matches. The size field is filled for only some rows; it gives once, few, many or a size class.

>TRBV6-6|NA|medium-sized|TRBJ2-1|14
TGTGCCAGCAGTTACGGCCTAGGACAAGAGACCCAGTTCTTC
CASSYGLGQETQFF
>TRBV27|NA|many|TRBJ2-1|11
TGTGCCAGCAGTTTAGGCAATGAGCAGTTCTTC
CASSLGNEQFF
>TRBV12-3/TRBV12-4|TRBD2|NA|TRBJ2-1|15
TGTGCCAGCAGTCATATAGCGGGTACTAAGAGAACCCAGTTCTTC
CASSHIAGTKRTQFF
>TRBV12-3/TRBV12-4|NA|many|TRBJ2-1|19
TGTGCCAGCAGCCTGAGTTATAGAGGGGGGGGCTCGTTCTACAATGAGCAGTTCTTC
CASSLSYRGGGSFYNEQFF
>TRBV6-1|NA|medium-sized|TRBJ2-5|13
TGTGCCAGCAGTTTAGAACGGTTAGAGACCCAGTACTTC
CASSLERLETQYF
>TRBV6-1|TRBD1|many|TRBJ1-4|16
TGTGCCAGCAGTGAGGAGACAGGGGGCGGTAATGAAAAACTGTTTTTT
CASSEETGGGNEKLFF
>TRBV12-3/TRBV12-4|NA|NA|TRBJ2-1|14
TGTGCCAGCATTGCCACGTCCTTCTACAATGAGCAGTTCTTC
CASIATSFYNEQFF
>TRBV6-2/TRBV6-3|TRBD2|few|TRBJ2-7|14
TGTGCCAGCACCCGGGGGGGAAGAGGGGACGAGCAGTACTTC
CASTRGGRGDEQYF
>TRBV7-2|TRBD1|medium-sized|TRBJ2-1|19
TGTGCCAGCAGCCCCCTAGGACAGGGGGCTGGCCCTTACTACAATGAGCAGTTCTTC
CASSPLGQGAGPYYNEQFF
>TRBV6-8|TRBD2|NA|TRBJ2-3|16
TGTGCCAGCAGTTACAGTGGTCTAGCGGGAGGGGGGGAGCTGTATTTT
CASSYSGLAGGGELYF
>TRBV11-2|TRBD2|NA|TRBJ2-7|21
TGTGCCAGCAGCGCCCCTTGGGGGCATAGCGGGGGCTACGGGTCCTACAATGAGCAGTACTTC
CASSAPWGHSGGYGSYNEQYF
>TRBV12-3/TRBV12-4|NA|medium-sized|TRBJ2-6|15
TGTGCCAGCAGTTTAAGGGGCTCTGGGGCCAACGTCCTGACTTTC
CASSLRGSGANVLTF
>TRBV6-1|TRBD1|NA|TRBJ1-5|15
TGTGCCAGCAGCCCCAACAGGGGCGGCAATCAGCCCCAGCATTTT
CASSPNRGGNQPQHF
>TRBV4-3|NA|NA|TRBJ1-5|15
TGCGCCAGCAGCCAAGGAACAGGCCGGGGCCAGCCCCAGCATTTT
CASSQGTGRGQPQHF
>TRBV6-1|NA|many|TRBJ2-5|15
TGTGCCAGCGGTCGTCCTAGTTCCCCCCAAGAGACCCAGTACTTC
CASGRPSSPQETQYF
>TRBV10-1|NA|NA|TRBJ2-1|16
TGCGCCAGCAGTGAGTCAGTACCCCTCGGCTACAATGAGCAGTTCTTC
CASSESVPLGYNEQFF
>TRBV6-1|TRBD2|many|TRBJ2-7|15
TGTGCCAGCAGTGAAGGGACTAGCGGCTCCTACGAGCAGTACTTC
CASSEGTSGSYEQYF
>TRBV7-9|NA|NA|TRBJ2-1|12
TGTGCCAGCAGCTCGCACCTGGCGGAGCAGTTCTTC
CASSSHLAEQFF
>TRBV7-5|NA|NA|TRBJ2-7|19
NA
CISVPEATQDRASSNEQYF
>TRBV6-1|TRBD2|medium-sized|TRBJ2-6|16
TGTGCCAGCAGCCCCACGGGGGGCTCTGGGGCCAACGTCCTGACTTTC
CASSPTGGSGANVLTF
>TRBV6-1|NA|medium-sized|TRBJ2-7|14
TGTGCCAGCAGGTCTCTTGACGCGTACAATGAGCAGTACTTC
CASRSLDAYNEQYF
>TRBV6-6|NA|many|TRBJ2-7|13
TGTGCCAGCAGTTACTCACCAAGCTACGAGCAGTACTTC
CASSYSPSYEQYF
>TRBV6-1|NA|many|TRBJ2-3|13
TGTGCCAGCAGTGGCCTCTTAGGAAATACGCAGTATTTT
CASSGLLGNTQYF